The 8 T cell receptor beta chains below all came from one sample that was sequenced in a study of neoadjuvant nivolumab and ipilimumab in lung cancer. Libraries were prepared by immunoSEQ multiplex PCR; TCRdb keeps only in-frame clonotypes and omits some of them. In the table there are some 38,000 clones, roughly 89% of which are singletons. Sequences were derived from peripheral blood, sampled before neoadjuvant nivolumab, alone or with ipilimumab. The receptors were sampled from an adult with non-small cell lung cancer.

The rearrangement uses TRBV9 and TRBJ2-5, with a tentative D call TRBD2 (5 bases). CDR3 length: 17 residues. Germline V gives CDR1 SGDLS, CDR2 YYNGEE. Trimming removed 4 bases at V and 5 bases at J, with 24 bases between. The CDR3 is CASSHPTVVEGEETQYF. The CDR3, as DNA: TGTGCCAGCAGCCACCCCACAGTGGTAGAGGGAGAGGAGACCCAGTACTTC.

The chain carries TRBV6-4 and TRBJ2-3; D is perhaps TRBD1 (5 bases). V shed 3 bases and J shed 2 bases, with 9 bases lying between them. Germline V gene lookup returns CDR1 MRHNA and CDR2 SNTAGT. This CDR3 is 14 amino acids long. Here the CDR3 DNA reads TGTGCCAGCAGTGAAGGACACCACACAGATACGCAGTATTTT. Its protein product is CASSEGHHTDTQYF.

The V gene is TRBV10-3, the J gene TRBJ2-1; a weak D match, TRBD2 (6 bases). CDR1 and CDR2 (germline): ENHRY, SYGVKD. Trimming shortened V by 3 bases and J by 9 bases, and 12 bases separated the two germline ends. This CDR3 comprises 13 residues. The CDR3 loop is CAISELAIPEQFF. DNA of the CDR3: TGTGCCATCAGTGAACTAGCAATCCCTGAGCAGTTCTTC.

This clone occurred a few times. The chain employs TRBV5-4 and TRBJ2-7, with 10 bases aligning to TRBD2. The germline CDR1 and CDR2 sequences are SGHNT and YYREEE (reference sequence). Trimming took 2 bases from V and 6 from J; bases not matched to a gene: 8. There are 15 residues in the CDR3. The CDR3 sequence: CASSFPLAGVGEQYF. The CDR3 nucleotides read TGTGCCAGCAGCTTCCCCCTAGCGGGAGTGGGCGAGCAGTACTTC.

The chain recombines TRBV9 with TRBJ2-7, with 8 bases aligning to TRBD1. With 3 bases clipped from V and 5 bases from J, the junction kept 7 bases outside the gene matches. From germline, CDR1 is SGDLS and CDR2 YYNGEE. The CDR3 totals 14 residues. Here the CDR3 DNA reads TGTGCCAGCAGCGCGGGACAGGTCACAGACGAGCAGTACTTC. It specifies CASSAGQVTDEQYF.

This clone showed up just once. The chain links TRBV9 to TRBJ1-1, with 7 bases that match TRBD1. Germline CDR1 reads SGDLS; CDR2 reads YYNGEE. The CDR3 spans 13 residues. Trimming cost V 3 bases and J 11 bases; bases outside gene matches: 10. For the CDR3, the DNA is TGTGCCAGCAGCGAACTGACAGGGAGTGGCGCTTTCTTT. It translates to CASSELTGSGAFF.

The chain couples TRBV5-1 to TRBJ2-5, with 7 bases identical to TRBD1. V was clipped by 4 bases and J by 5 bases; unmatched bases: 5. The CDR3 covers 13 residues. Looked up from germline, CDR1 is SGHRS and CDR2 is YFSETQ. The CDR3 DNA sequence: TGCGCCAGCAGCCGACAGGGAGAGGAGACCCAGTACTTC. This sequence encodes CASSRQGEETQYF. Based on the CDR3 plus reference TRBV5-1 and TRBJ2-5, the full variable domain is KAGVTQTPRYLIKTRGQQVTLSCSPISGHRSVSWYQQTPGQGLQFLFEYFSETQRNKGNFPGRFSGRQFSNSRSEMNVSTLELGDSALYLCASSRQGEETQYFGPGTRLLVL.

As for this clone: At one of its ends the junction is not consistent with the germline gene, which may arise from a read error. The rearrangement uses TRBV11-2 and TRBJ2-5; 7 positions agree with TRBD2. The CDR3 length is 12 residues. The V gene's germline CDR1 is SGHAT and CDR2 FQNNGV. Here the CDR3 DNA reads TGTGCCAGCAGCCTAGACACGGAGCGGGAAGACTTC. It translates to CASSLDTEREDF.